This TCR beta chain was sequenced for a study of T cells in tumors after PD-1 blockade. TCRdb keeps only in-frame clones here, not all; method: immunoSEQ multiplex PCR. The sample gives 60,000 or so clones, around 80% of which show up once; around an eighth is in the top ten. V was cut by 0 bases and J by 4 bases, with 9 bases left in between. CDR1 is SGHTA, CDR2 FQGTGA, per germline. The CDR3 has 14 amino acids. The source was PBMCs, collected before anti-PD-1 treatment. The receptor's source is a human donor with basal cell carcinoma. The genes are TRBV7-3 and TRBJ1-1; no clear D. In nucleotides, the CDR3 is TGTGCCAGCAGCTTAACGGGTCCCGTCACTGAAGCTTTCTTT. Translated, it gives CASSLTGPVTEAFF. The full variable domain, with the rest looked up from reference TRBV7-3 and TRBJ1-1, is GAGVSQTPSNKVTEKGKYVELRCDPISGHTALYWYRQSLGQGPEFLIYFQGTGAADDSGLPNDRFFAVRPEGSVSTLKIQRTERGDSAVYLCASSLTGPVTEAFFGQGTRLTVV.